Below, 2 T cell receptor beta chains from the same sample are listed, as sequenced in a study of healthy donors' naive CD4 and CD8 T cells. TCR libraries were built from around 0.45 ug of total RNA by linear amplification. TCRdb re-analysed the reads in MiXCR, keeping a single row per CDR3 protein. The repertoire includes roughly 200,000 distinct CDR3 sequences, 65% to 75% of them detected once, and approximately 2.5% sits in the top ten. Material: naive CD4+ and CD8+ T cells sorted from blood, pooled from several donors. Receptor source: a pool of human donors in good health; the sample pools cells from several healthy donors.

V is TRBV2 and J is TRBJ2-1, with D possibly being TRBD1 (7 bases). CDR3 length equals 15 residues. Trimming left V 7 bases short and J 0 bases short, with 13 bases between. In germline, CDR1 is SNHLY, CDR2 FYNNEI. CDR3 sequence: CASMVQGGSYNEQFF. The CDR3 nucleotides are TGTGCCAGCATGGTGCAGGGGGGCTCCTACAATGAGCAGTTCTTC. Full variable domain (missing parts from reference TRBV2 and TRBJ2-1): EPEVTQTPSHQVTQMGQEVILRCVPISNHLYFYWYRQILGQKVEFLVSFYNNEISEKSEIFDDQFSVERPDGSNFTLKIRSTKLEDSAMYFCASMVQGGSYNEQFFGPGTRLTVL.

The chain couples TRBV19 to TRBJ1-1; D is unresolved. This CDR3 has 11 residues. The germline V and J ends were trimmed by 4 bases and 6 bases, with 6 bases remaining between them. CDR1 is LNHDA, CDR2 SQIVND, per germline (reference sequence). The CDR3 nucleotides are TGTGCCAGTAGTAACGGACCTGAAGCTTTCTTT. This gives the protein CASSNGPEAFF.